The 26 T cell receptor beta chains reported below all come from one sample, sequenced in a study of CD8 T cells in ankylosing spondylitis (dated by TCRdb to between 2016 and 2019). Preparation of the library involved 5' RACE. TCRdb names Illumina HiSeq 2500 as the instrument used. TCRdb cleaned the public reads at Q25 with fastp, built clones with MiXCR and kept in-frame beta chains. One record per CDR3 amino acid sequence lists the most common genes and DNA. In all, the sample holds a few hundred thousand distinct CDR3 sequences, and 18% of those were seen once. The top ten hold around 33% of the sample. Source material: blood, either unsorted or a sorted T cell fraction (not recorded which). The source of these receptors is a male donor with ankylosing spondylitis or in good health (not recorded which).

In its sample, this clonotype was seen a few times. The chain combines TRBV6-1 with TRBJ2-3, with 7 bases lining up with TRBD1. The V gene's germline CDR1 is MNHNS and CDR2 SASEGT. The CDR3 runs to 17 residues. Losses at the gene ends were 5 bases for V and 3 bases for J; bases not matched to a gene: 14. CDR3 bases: TGTGCCAGCAGTCCCGATTGGTCAGGGGGAGAGACAGATACGCAGTATTTT. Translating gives CASSPDWSGGETDTQYF.

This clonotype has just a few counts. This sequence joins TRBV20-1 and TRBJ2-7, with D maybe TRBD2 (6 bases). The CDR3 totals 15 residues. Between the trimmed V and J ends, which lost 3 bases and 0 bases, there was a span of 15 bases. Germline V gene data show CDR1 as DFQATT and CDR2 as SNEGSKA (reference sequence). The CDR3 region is CSASSRDSNSYEQYF. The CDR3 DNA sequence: TGCAGTGCTAGCTCCCGGGACTCTAACTCCTACGAGCAGTACTTC.

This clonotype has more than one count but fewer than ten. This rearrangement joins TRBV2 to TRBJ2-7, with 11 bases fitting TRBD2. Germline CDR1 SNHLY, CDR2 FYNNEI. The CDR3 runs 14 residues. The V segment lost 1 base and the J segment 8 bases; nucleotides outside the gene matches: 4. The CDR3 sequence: CASSEVLAGDQQYF. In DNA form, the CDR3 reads TGTGCCAGCAGTGAAGTACTAGCGGGAGATCAGCAGTACTTC.

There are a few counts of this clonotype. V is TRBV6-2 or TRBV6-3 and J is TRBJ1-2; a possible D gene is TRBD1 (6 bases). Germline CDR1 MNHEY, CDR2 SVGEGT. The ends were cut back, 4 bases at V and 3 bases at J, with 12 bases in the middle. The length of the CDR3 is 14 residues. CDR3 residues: CASSWSDSYYGYTF. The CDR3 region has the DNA TGTGCCAGCAGTTGGTCGGACAGTTACTATGGCTACACCTTC.

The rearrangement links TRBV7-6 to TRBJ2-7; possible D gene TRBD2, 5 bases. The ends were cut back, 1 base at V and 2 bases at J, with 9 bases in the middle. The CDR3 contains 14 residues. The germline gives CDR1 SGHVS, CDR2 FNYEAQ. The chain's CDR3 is CASSLEEETYEQYF. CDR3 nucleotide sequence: TGTGCCAGCAGCTTAGAGGAGGAGACCTACGAGCAGTACTTC.

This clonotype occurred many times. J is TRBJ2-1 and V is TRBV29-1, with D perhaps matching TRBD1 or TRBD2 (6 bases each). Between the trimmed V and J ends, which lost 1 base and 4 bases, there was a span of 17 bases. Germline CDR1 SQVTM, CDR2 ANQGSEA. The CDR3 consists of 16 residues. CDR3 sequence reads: CSVEGSGAAGYNEQFF. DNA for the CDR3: TGCAGCGTTGAAGGGTCGGGGGCGGCGGGGTACAATGAGCAGTTCTTC.

As DNA, the CDR3 is TGCAGCGTTGAAGAGCCCGACAGAGGGGCGACAGATACGCAGTATTTT. It is translated as CSVEEPDRGATDTQYF. This chain uses TRBV29-1 with TRBJ2-3, with D perhaps given as TRBD1 or TRBD2 (5 bases each). The ends were cut back, 0 bases at V and 3 bases at J, with 16 bases in the middle. The CDR3 spans 16 residues. Germline CDR1 reads SQVTM; CDR2 reads ANQGSEA.

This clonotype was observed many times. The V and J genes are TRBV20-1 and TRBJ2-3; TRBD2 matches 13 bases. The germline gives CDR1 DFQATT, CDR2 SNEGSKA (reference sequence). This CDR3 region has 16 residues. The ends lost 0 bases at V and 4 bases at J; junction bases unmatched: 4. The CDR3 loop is CSAREWTSGSSDTQYF. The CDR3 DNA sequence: TGCAGTGCTAGAGAGTGGACTAGCGGGAGTTCAGATACGCAGTATTTT.

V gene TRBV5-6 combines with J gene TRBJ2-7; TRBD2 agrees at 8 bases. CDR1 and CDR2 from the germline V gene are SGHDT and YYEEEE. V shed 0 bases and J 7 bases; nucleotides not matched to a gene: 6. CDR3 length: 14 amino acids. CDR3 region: CASSLEAGVQEQYF. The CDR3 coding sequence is TGTGCCAGCAGCTTGGAAGCGGGAGTCCAGGAGCAGTACTTC.

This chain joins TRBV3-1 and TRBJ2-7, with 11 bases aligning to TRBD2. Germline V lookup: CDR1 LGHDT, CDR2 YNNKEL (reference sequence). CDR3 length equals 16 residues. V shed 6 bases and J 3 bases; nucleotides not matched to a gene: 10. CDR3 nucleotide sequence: TGTGCCAGCAGGGGACCGCCTGGGACTAGCGGCTACGAGCAGTACTTC. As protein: CASRGPPGTSGYEQYF.

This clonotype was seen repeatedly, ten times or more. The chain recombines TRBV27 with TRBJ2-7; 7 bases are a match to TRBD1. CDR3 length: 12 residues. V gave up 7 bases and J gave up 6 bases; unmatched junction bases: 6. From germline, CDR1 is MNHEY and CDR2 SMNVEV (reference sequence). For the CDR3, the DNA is TGTGCCAGCAAGACAGGGTATACCGAGCAGTACTTC. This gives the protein CASKTGYTEQYF.

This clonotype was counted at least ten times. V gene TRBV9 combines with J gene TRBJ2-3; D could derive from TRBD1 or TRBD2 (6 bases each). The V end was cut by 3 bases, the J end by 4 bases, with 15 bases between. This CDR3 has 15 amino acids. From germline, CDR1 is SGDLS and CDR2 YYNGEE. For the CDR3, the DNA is TGTGCCAGCAGCGAGGGGAACGGGGGCGCAGATACGCAGTATTTT. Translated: CASSEGNGGADTQYF.

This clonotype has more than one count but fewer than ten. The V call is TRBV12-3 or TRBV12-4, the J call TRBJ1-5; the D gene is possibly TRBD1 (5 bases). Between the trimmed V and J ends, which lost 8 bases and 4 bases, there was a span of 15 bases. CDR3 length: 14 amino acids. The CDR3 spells CASGYGTGNQPQHF. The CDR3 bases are TGTGCCAGCGGATACGGGACGGGGAATCAGCCCCAGCATTTT.

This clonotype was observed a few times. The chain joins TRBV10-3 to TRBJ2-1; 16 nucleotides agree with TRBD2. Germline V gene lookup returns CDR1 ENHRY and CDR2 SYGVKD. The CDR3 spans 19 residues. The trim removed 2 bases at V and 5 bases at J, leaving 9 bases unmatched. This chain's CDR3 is CAISERPGLAGGPHNEQFF. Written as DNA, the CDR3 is TGTGCCATCAGTGAGAGGCCGGGACTAGCGGGAGGGCCCCACAATGAGCAGTTCTTC.

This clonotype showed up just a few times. The CDR3 DNA reads TGTGCCAGCTTCCCGGGACAGGGGGCCTACAATGAGCAGTTCTTC. Amino acid sequence: CASFPGQGAYNEQFF. The rearrangement joins TRBV6-1 to TRBJ2-1; 11 nucleotides match TRBD1. The junction had 5 bases not matched to a gene; V was cut back by 8 bases and J by 2 bases. CDR3 size: 15 residues. The V gene's germline CDR1 is MNHNS and CDR2 SASEGT.

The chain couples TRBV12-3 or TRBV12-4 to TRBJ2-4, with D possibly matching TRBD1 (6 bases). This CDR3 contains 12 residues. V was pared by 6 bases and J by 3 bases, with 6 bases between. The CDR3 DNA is TGTGCCAGCAGGGACAGCAAAAACATTCAGTACTTC. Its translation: CASRDSKNIQYF.

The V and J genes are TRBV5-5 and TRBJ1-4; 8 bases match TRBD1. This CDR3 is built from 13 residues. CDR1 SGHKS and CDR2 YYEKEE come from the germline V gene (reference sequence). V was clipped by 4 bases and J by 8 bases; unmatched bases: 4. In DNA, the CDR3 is TGTGCCAGCAGCGGCAGGACAGGGGAAAAACTGTTTTTT. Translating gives CASSGRTGEKLFF.

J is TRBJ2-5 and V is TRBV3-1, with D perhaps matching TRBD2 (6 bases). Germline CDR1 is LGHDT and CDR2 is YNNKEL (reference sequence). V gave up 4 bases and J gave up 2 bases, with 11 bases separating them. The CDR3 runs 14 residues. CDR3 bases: TGTGCCAGCAGCCTTAGCGGAACTCAAGAGACCCAGTACTTC. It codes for CASSLSGTQETQYF.

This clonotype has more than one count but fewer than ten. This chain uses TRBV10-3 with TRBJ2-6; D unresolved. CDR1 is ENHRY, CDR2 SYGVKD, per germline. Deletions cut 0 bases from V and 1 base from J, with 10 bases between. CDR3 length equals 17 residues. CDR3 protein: CAISESSYLSGANVLTF. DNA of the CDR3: TGTGCCATCAGTGAGTCGTCATACTTATCTGGGGCCAACGTCCTGACTTTC.

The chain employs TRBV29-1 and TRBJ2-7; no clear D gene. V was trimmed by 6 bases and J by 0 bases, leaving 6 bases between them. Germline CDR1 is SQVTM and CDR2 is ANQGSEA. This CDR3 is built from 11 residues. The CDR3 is CSVLSSYEQYF. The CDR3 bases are TGCAGCGTGCTCAGCTCCTACGAGCAGTACTTC.

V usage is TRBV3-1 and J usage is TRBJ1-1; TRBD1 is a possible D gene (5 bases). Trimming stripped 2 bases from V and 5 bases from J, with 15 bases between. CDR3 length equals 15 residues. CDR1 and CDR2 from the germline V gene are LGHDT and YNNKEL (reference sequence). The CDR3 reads CASSQLIGEGTEAFF. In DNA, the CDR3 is TGTGCCAGCAGCCAATTGATCGGGGAGGGGACTGAAGCTTTCTTT.

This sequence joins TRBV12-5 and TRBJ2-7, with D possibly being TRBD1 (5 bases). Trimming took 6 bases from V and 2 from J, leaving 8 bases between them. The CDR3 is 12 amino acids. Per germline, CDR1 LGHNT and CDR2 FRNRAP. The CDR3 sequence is CASGARAYEQYF. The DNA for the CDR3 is TGTGCTAGTGGCGCCAGGGCCTACGAGCAGTACTTC. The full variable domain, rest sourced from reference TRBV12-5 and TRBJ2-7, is DARVTQTPRHKVTEMGQEVTMRCQPILGHNTVFWYRQTMMQGLELLAYFRNRAPLDDSGMPKDRFSAEMPDATLATLKIQPSEPRDSAVYFCASGARAYEQYFGPGTRLTVT.

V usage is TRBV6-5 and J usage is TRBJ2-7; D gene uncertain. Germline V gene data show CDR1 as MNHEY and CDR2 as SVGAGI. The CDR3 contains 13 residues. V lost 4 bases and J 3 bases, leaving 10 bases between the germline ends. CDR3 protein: CASSWLDGYEQYF. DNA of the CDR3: TGTGCCAGCAGTTGGTTGGACGGCTACGAGCAGTACTTC.

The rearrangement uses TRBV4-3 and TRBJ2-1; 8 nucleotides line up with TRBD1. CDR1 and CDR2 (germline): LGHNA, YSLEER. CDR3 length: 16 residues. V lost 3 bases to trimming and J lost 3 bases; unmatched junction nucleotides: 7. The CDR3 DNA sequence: TGCGCCAGCAGCCAGGAGGACAGGGTCGACTACAATGAGCAGTTCTTC. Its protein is CASSQEDRVDYNEQFF.

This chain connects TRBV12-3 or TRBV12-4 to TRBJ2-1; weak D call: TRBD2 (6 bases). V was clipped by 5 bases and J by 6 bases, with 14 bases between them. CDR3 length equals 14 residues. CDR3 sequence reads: CASSLGLAFNEQFF. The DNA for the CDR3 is TGTGCCAGCAGTCTGGGACTTGCTTTCAATGAGCAGTTCTTC.

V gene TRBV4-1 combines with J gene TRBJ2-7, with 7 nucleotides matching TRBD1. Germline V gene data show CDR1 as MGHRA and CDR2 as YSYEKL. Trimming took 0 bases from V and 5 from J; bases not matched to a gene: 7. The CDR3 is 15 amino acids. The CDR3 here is CASSQDKGGMNEQYF. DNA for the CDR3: TGCGCCAGCAGCCAAGACAAAGGGGGCATGAACGAGCAGTACTTC.